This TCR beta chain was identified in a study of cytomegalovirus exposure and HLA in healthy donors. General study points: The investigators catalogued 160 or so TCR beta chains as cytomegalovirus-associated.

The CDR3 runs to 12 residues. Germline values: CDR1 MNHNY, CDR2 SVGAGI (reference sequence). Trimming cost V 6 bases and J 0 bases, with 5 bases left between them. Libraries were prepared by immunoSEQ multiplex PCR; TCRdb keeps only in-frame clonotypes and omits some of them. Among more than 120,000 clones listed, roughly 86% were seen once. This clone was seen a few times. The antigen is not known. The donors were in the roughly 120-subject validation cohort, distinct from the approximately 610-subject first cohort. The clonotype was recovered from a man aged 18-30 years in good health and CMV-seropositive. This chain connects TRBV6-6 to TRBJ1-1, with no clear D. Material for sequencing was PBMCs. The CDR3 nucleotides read TGTGCCAGCAGACGGTTGAACACTGAAGCTTTCTTT. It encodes CASRRLNTEAFF.